This entry describes one T cell receptor beta chain. Its target is not known. Included in the TCR beta cDNA libraries were unique molecular identifiers. TCRdb redid the calling of the PCR reads with MiXCR, one entry per CDR3 protein. This table holds almost 700,000 distinct CDR3 sequences, approximately 59% found once. This record belongs to a study of post-analysis software for immune sequencing data. General study points: The study found TRBV5-6, TRBV5-1 and TRBV20-1 among roughly 5 TRBV segments more frequent in patients than controls.

The CDR3 contains 15 residues. V lost 4 bases and J lost 8; bases outside the gene matches: 8. From germline, CDR1 is SGDLS and CDR2 YYNGEE. This TCR came from a girl aged 2 to 10 with multiple sclerosis. The sequenced material came from blood. The rearrangement links TRBV9 to TRBJ2-1, with 11 bases aligning to TRBD2. Written as DNA, the CDR3 is TGTGCCAGCAGCCCTCCTAGCGGGAGGTTCTATGAGCAGTTCTTC. Translated: CASSPPSGRFYEQFF.